This TCR beta chain is drawn from a study of PD-1 blockade in mismatch repair-deficient tumors. The data were produced by immunoSEQ multiplex PCR, yet TCRdb's version contains in-frame clones alone and is incomplete. The sample consists of some 84,000 clones, over 75% of them appearing once. This clone has more than one count but fewer than ten. The V end was cut by 0 bases, the J end by 0 bases, with 6 bases between. CDR3 length: 14 residues. CDR1 is GTSNPN and CDR2 is SVGIG in the germline V gene (reference sequence). The sample in question was peripheral blood, obtained 12 weeks after starting pembrolizumab. This TCR was recovered from an adult with mismatch repair-deficient cancer. The chain couples TRBV30 to TRBJ1-5; D is ambiguous. The CDR3 nucleotides are TGTGCCTGGAGTGTGGGGAATAGCAATCAGCCCCAGCATTTT. Its protein is CAWSVGNSNQPQHF.